What follows describes a single TCR beta chain. Its specificity is not known. One entry per CDR3 protein, called by TCRdb with MiXCR from the 5' RACE reads. The table lists under 700,000 distinct CDR3 sequences, roughly 20% of them singletons. The source of the sample is a study of T-cell memory formation after mild COVID-19. Overall study findings and caveats: Within pre-infection memory, some responding clones were found, suggesting cross-reactive memory joined.

This clonotype was obtained from an adult woman who had mild COVID-19 (a few samples of this study predate the infection). Cell type and time point are not known. The sample comprised PBMCs or a T cell subset sorted from them (not recorded which).

DNA for the CDR3: TGTGCCAGCAGCCACCCCTACCGGGTAGCGGGAGTCGGCAATGAGCAGTTCTTC. It yields the protein CASSHPYRVAGVGNEQFF. The rearrangement uses TRBV7-2 and TRBJ2-1; 9 nucleotides align to TRBD2. The CDR3 extends over 18 amino acids. Germline CDR1 and CDR2: SGHTA and FQGNSA. J lost 6 bases, V lost 5 bases, and 17 bases had no gene match.